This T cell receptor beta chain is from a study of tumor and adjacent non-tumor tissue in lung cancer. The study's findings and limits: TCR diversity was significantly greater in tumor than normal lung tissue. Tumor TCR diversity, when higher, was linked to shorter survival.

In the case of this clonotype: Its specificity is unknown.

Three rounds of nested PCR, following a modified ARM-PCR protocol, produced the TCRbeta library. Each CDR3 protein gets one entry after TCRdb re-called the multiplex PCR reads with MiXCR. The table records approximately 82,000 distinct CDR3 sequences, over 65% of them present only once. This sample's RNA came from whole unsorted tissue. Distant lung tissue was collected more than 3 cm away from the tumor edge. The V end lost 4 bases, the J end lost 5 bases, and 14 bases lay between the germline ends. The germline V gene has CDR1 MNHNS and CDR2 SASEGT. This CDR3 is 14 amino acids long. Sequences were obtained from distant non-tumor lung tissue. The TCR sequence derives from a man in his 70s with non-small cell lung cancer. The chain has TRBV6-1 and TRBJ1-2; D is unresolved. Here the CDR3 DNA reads TGTGCCAGCAGTGTGGTCGGAAACCAGTATGGCTACACCTTC. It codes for CASSVVGNQYGYTF.